This TCR beta chain came from a study of T cell responses to AZD1222 COVID-19 vaccine (dated by TCRdb to the early 2020s). For context, the study as a whole: AZD1222 recipients whose second dose came at about 4 weeks and those whose second dose came at about 12 weeks were combined into one group, since spike-specific TCR depth and breadth did not differ between the two schedules. TCR sequencing was performed for 230 to 250 trial participants, of whom about 200 were given two doses of AZD1222 and approximately 25 were given two doses of MenACWY control vaccine. Trial participants were enrolled by age into subgroups of 18-55, 56-69 and 70-plus years, and around 150, 28 and 57 TCR-sequenced participants, respectively, were included in these subgroups.

In light of the paper, this sample's time point label describes: baseline before first vaccination. Vaccinee samples came from UK trials COV001 and COV002, including a single-blind randomized controlled phase 2/3 trial of AZD1222 (ChAdOx1 nCoV-19) in healthy adults. For TCRbeta chain sequencing, PBMC samples from trial participants were taken at day 0 and at day 28 after the second dose. Note on this clone: No cognate antigen has been identified for it. Base qualities are not at hand, and no much larger clone is one base apart.

V is clipped by 4 bases and J by 2 bases, and the sequence between their germline boundaries is 9 bases long. Its CDR3 holds 13 amino acids, cysteine through phenylalanine. CDR3 DNA is the only sequence kept; it has 39 bases, read in frame from the first base. The germline V gene (reference sequence) yields GTSNPN for CDR1 and SVGIG for CDR2. The study at large found these results: The vaccine-associated CD4 TCRs covered the entire spike protein, and the dominant responses fell in regions 160-218 and 743-854. Spike-specific TCR breadth and depth rose significantly after two AZD1222 doses compared with day 0 and with MenACWY recipients. Nearly half of unique spike-specific TCRs reportedly recognized epitopes outside regions mutated in the B.1.351 and B.1.1.7 variants. Conclusions about previously exposed vaccinees are limited because only five to seven AZD1222 recipients were SARS-CoV-2 seropositive at baseline. The 56-69-year group was small, and its depth increase did not reach significance, likely because of low power. Most participants were white British and females outnumbered males, and the authors suggested that clonal diversity may have been underestimated. Because no day 14 peak-response samples were available, repertoires were characterized only after the peak T cell response.

The CDR3 regions of human TCRbeta chains were analyzed by immunosequencing. Per the source publication's procedure: Repertoire TCRs were matched against a reference library of SARS-CoV-2-specific TCRs generated with the MIRA antigen-specificity platform. Breadth was defined as the fraction of unique TCRs that were SARS-CoV-2-associated. Depth was defined as the fraction of total T cells that were SARS-CoV-2-associated. Using the MIRA data, every spike-specific TCR was mapped to the spike region that the TCR reacted to and assigned to either a CD4 or a CD8 class. Log10-transformed breadth and depth values were compared by one-way ANOVA with Sidak's multiple comparisons tests. Not all clones reach the TCRdb copy of this immuneACCESS table, which keeps in-frame sequences only. Checked studies attribute under half of the gap to unresolved V genes and leave the rest unexplained. The V and J calls and clone size were taken over from that table, and D and trimming were inferred from the DNA. Present in this sample are 150,000 to 200,000 clones, approximately 95% of which were seen just once. The top ten clonotypes cover around 3.8% of the sample.

Sequences were derived from peripheral blood, sampled on day 0 of AZD1222 vaccination. This chain is built from TRBV30 and TRBJ1-5, with no reliable assignment of the D segment. The origin of this receptor is an adult in good health. The CDR3 reads as follows: CAWNFRGNQPQHF. In nucleotide form, the sequence is TGTGCCTGGAATTTCAGAGGCAATCAGCCCCAGCATTTT.